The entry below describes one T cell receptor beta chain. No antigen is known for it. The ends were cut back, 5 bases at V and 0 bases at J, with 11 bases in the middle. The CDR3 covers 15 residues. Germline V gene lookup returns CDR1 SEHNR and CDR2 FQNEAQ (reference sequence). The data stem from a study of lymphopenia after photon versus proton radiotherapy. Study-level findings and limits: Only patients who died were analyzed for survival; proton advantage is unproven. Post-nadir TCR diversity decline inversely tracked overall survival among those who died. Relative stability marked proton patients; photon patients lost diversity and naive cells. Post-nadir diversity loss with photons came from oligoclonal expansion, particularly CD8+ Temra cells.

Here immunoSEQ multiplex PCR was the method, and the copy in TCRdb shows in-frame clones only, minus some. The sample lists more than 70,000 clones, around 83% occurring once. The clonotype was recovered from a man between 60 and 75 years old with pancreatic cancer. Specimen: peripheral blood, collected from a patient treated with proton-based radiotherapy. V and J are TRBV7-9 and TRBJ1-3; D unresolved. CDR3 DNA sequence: TGTGCCAGCAGCCGGGGAGGCTCCTCTGGAAACACCATATATTTT. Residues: CASSRGGSSGNTIYF.